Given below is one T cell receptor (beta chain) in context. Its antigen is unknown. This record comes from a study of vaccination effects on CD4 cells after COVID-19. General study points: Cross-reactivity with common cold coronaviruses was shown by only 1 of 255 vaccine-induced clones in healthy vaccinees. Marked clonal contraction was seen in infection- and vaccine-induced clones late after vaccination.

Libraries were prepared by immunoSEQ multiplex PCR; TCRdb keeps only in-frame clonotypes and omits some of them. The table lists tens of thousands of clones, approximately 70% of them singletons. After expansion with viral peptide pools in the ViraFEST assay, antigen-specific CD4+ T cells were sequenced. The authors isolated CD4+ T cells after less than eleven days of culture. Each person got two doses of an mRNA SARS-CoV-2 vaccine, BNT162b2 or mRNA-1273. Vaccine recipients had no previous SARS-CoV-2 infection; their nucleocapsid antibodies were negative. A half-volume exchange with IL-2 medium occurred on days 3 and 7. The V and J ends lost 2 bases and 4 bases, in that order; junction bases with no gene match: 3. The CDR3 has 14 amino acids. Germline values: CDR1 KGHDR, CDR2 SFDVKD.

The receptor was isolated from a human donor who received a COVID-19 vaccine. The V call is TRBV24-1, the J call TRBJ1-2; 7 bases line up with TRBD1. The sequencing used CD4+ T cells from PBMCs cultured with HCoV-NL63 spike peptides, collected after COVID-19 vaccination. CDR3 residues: CATSDSGQIYGYTF. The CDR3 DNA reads TGTGCCACCAGTGATTCGGGACAGATCTATGGCTACACCTTC.